The clone carrying this T cell receptor beta chain was observed once. This study enrolled people aged roughly 18 to 89 from 20 to 25 US geographic areas. Participant-given clinical history determined each cohort assignment. A COVID-19 case was met by exposed participants within 2 weeks before study entry. The sample originates from a study of blood T cell repertoires in COVID-19. For the study at large: Collection of acute and convalescent COVID-19 samples took place in the United States, Italy and Spain.

The V end was cut by 2 bases, the J end by 7 bases, with 21 bases between. Germline CDR1 reads SEHNR; CDR2 reads FQNEAQ (reference sequence). CDR3 length: 17 amino acids. Using immunoSEQ multiplex PCR, the repertoire was profiled, and TCRdb retains in-frame clones only, with some absent. The sample lists around 340,000 clones; about 90% were seen once. This TCR was sampled from a woman between 25 and 40 years old who had been exposed to COVID-19. This chain joins TRBV7-9 and TRBJ1-3; tentative D call: TRBD1 (6 bases). The specimen sequenced was PBMCs or T cells enriched from blood (not recorded which). In DNA form, the CDR3 reads TGTGCCAGCAGCTTATTCCCCTCAGGGGTAAAGGGGAACACCATATATTTT. Translated, it gives CASSLFPSGVKGNTIYF.